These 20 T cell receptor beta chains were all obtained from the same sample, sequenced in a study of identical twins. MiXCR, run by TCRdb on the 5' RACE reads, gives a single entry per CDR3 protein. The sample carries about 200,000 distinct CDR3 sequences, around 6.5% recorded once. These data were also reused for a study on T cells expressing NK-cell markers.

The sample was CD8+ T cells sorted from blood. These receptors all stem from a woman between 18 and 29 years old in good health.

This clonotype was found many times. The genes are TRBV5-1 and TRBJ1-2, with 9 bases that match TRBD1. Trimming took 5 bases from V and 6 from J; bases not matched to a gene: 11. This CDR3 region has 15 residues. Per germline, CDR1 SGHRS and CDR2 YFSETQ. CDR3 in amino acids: CASRVTGTGFHGYTF. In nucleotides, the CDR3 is TGCGCCAGCAGAGTAACCGGGACAGGGTTTCATGGCTACACCTTC. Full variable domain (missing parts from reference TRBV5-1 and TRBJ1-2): KAGVTQTPRYLIKTRGQQVTLSCSPISGHRSVSWYQQTPGQGLQFLFEYFSETQRNKGNFPGRFSGRQFSNSRSEMNVSTLELGDSALYLCASRVTGTGFHGYTFGSGTRLTVV.

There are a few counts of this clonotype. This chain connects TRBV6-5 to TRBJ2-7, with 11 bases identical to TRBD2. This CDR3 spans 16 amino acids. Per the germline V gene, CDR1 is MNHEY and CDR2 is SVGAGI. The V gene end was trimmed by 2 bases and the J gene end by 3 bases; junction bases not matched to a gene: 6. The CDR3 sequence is CASSYLTSGDNYEQYF. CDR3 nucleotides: TGTGCCAGCAGTTACCTGACTAGCGGGGACAACTACGAGCAGTACTTC.

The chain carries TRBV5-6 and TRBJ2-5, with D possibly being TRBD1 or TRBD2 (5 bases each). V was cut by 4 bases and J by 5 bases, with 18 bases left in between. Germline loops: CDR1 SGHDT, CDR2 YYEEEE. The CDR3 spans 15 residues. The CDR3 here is CASSPSPGTAETQYF. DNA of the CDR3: TGTGCCAGCAGCCCTAGTCCGGGGACGGCGGAGACCCAGTACTTC.

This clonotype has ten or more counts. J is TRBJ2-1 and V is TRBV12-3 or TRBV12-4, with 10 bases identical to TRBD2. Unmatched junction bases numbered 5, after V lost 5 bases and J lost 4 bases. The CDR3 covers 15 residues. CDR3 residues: CASSHKREGYNEQFF. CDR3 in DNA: TGTGCCAGCAGTCATAAGCGGGAGGGGTACAATGAGCAGTTCTTC.

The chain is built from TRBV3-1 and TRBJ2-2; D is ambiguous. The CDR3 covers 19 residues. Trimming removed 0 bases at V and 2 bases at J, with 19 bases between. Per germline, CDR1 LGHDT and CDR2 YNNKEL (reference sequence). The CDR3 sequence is CASSQDITSPQKNTGELFF. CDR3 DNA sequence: TGTGCCAGCAGCCAAGATATCACCTCCCCGCAAAAAAACACCGGGGAGCTGTTTTTT.

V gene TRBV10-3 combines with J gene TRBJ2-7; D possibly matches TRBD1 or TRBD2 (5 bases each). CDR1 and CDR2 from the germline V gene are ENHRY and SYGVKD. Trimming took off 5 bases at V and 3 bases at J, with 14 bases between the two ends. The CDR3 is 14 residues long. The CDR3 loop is CAISLLRDHYEQYF. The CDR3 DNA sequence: TGTGCCATCAGTCTACTTAGGGACCACTACGAGCAGTACTTC.

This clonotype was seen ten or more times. The CDR3 is CSVRQGRQYF. The CDR3 coding sequence is TGCAGCGTTCGGCAGGGACGGCAGTACTTC. V is TRBV29-1 and J is TRBJ2-7; tentatively, D is TRBD1 or TRBD2 (5 bases each). This CDR3 has 10 residues. Germline V gene data show CDR1 as SQVTM and CDR2 as ANQGSEA. Between the trimmed V and J ends, which lost 5 bases and 9 bases, there was a span of 11 bases.

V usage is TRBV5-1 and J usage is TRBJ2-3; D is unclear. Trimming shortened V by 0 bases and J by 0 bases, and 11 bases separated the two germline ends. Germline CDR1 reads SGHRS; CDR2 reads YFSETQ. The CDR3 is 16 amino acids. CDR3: CASSLDFPPSTDTQYF. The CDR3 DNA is TGCGCCAGCAGCTTGGATTTCCCTCCCAGCACAGATACGCAGTATTTT. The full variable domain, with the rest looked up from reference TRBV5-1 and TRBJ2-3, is KAGVTQTPRYLIKTRGQQVTLSCSPISGHRSVSWYQQTPGQGLQFLFEYFSETQRNKGNFPGRFSGRQFSNSRSEMNVSTLELGDSALYLCASSLDFPPSTDTQYFGPGTRLTVL.

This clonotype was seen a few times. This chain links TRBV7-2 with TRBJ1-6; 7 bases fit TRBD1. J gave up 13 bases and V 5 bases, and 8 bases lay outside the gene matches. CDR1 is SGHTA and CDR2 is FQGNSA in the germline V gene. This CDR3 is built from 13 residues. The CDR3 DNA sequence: TGTGCCAGCAGCACGGACAGGCCGTTGCCCCTCCACTTT. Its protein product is CASSTDRPLPLHF.

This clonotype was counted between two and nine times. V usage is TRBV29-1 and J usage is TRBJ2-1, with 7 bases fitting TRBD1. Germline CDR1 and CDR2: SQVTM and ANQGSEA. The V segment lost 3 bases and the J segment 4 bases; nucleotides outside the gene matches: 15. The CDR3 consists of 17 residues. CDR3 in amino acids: CSVEKVRGQRRYNEQFF. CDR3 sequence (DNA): TGCAGCGTTGAGAAAGTAAGGGGACAGAGACGTTACAATGAGCAGTTCTTC.

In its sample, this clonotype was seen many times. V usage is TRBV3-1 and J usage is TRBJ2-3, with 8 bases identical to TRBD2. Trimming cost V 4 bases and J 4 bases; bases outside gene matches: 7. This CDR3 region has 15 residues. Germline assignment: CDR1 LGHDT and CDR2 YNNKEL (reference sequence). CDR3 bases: TGTGCCAGCAGCCCTAGGGGACTAGATCCAGATACGCAGTATTTT. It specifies CASSPRGLDPDTQYF.

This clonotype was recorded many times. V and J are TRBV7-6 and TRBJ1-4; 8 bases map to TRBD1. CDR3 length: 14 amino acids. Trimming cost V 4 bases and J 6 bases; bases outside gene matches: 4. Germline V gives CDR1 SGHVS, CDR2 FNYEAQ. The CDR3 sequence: CASSWQGAHEKLFF. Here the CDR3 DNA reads TGTGCCAGCAGCTGGCAGGGGGCGCATGAAAAACTGTTTTTT.

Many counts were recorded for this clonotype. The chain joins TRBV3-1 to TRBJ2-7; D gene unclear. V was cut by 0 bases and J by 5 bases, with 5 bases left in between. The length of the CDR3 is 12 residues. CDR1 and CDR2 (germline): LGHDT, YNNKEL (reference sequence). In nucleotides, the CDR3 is TGTGCCAGCAGCCAAGATGACGACGAGCAGTACTTC. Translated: CASSQDDDEQYF.

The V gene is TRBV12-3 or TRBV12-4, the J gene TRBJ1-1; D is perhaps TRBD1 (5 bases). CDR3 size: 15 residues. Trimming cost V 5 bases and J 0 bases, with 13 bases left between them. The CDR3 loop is CASSPMGGMNTEAFF. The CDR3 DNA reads TGTGCCAGCAGTCCCATGGGGGGGATGAACACTGAAGCTTTCTTT.

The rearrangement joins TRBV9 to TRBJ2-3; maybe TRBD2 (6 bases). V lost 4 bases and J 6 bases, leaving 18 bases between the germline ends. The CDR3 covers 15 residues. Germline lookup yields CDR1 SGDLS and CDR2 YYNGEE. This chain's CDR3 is CASSPFFSGGDTQYF. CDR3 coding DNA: TGTGCCAGCAGCCCTTTTTTTTCCGGAGGGGATACGCAGTATTTT.

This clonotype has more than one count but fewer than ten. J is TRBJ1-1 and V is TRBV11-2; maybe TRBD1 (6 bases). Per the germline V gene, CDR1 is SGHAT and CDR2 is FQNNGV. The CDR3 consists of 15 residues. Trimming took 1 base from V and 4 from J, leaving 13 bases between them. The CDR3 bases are TGTGCCAGCAGCTTAGTAATGGGGGCGGGCACTGAAGCTTTCTTT. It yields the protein CASSLVMGAGTEAFF.

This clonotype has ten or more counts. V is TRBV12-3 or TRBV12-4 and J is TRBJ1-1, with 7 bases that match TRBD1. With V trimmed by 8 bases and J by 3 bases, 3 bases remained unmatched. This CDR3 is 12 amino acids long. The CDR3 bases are TGTGCCAGCTTTACAGGGGACACTGAAGCTTTCTTT. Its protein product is CASFTGDTEAFF.

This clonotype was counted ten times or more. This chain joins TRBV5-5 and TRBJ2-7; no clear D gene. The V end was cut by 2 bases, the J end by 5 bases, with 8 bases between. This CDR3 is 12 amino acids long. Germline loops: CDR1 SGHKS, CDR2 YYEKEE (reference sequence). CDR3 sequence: CASSFTENEQYF. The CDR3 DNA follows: TGTGCCAGCAGCTTTACAGAGAACGAGCAGTACTTC.

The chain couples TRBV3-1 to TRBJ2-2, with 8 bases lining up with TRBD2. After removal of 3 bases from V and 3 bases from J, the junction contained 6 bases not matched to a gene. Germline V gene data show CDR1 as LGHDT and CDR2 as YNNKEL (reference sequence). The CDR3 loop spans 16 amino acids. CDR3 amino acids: CASSQGSGIYTGELFF. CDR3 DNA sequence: TGTGCCAGCAGCCAGGGTAGCGGGATCTACACCGGGGAGCTGTTTTTT. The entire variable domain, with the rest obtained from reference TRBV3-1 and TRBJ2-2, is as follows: DTAVSQTPKYLVTQMGNDKSIKCEQNLGHDTMYWYKQDSKKFLKIMFSYNNKELIINETVPNRFSPKSPDKAHLNLHINSLELGDSAVYFCASSQGSGIYTGELFFGEGSRLTVL.

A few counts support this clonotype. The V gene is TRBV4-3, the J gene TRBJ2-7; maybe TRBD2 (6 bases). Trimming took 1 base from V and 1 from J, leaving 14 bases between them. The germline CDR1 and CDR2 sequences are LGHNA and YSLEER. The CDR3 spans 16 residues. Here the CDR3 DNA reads TGCGCCAGCAGCCAAGGTGCACTAGCCGATTCCTACGAGCAGTACTTC. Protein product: CASSQGALADSYEQYF.